This T cell receptor (beta chain) came from a study of T cell responses to AZD1222 COVID-19 vaccine. V was pared by 4 bases and J by 4 bases, with 10 bases between. The germline V gene has CDR1 SGHDN and CDR2 FVKESK. CDR3 length: 14 residues. Study findings and constraints: Donors were chiefly white British, with a greater number of females, and clonal diversity was perhaps underestimated.

The protocol was immunoSEQ multiplex PCR, while the TCRdb copy is restricted to in-frame clones and leaves out a portion. The sample contains about 100,000 clones, about 86% of which appear only once. Worth noting for this clone: The antigen is not known.

The TCR sequence derives from an adult in good health. The V and J genes are TRBV14 and TRBJ1-4; D is undetermined. Sequenced here: peripheral blood, sampled on day 0 of AZD1222 vaccination. CDR3 residues: CASSRWPYNEKLFF. The CDR3 nucleotides read TGTGCCAGCAGCCGTTGGCCATATAATGAAAAACTGTTTTTT.